This entry features one T cell receptor (beta chain) sequence. What it binds is not known. Transcripts of RNA were the source for amplifying TCR beta CDR3 regions. Second-round multiplex PCR followed a first-round RT-PCR using HTBI primers. TCRdb re-derived calls from the multiplex PCR reads in MiXCR, one entry per CDR3 protein. The table records hundreds of thousands of distinct CDR3 sequences, approximately 39% of them present only once. The sample belongs to a study of Graves' ophthalmopathy and Graves' hyperthyroidism. The overall study: Peripheral blood collection took place at initial diagnosis, before any treatment.

The PBMCs had their origin in roughly 9.4 ml of fresh peripheral blood. This CDR3 is built from 15 residues. With V trimmed by 6 bases and J by 0 bases, 5 bases remained unmatched. The study's findings and limits: Most expanded clonotypes in thyroid above 0.001 frequency also showed up in blood.

Sequenced input: peripheral blood. The V and J genes are TRBV12-3 or TRBV12-4 and TRBJ1-2, with 9 bases lining up with TRBD1. This TCR was recovered from an adult man with Graves' ophthalmopathy. The CDR3 loop is CASSQTGGANYGYTF. The CDR3 DNA reads as TGTGCCAGCAGCCAGACAGGGGGAGCTAACTATGGCTACACCTTC.